This TCR beta chain was obtained from a study of metastatic and nonmetastatic thyroid tumors. Study summary: The study looked at repertoires side by side in blood and in tumor or nodule tissue from malignant and benign thyroid patients.

This clone was seen ten or more times. Antigen unknown. This CDR3 contains 12 residues. Germline CDR1 is SGHTA and CDR2 is FQGNSA. V was shortened by 5 bases and J by 2 bases, with 6 bases between the two germline ends. Every patient underwent thyroid surgery untreated. Study-level results: It was reportedly found that TCR beta diversity was significantly higher in malignant thyroid tumors than in benign nodules, a difference seen in both blood and tumor samples.

As processed by the authors: The authors used CDR3 differences across clinicopathological groups to build a distant-metastasis classifier for papillary thyroid cancer. MiXCR reprocessed the PCR reads for TCRdb. The V and J calls were determined by TCRdb, not by the authors. The profile shows 20,000 to 30,000 clones, 13% of them singletons. Sequencing was done on a sample of blood. The gene calls are TRBV7-2 and TRBJ1-1; D is unclear. This TCR came from a female donor with papillary thyroid cancer or a benign thyroid nodule (not recorded which). Some clones in this sample may be carry-over from other donors' samples. The CDR3 loop is CASSLLNTEAFF. The DNA of the CDR3 is TGTGCCAGCAGCCTGCTAAACACTGAAGCTTTCTTT. The full variable domain, in which reference TRBV7-2 and TRBJ1-1 provide the parts outside the CDR3, is GAGVSQSPSNKVTEKGKDVELRCDPISGHTALYWYRQSLGQGLEFLIYFQGNSAPDKSGLPSDRFSAERTGGSVSTLTIQRTQQEDSAVYLCASSLLNTEAFFGQGTRLTVV.